Following are 26 T cell receptor beta chains from one sample sequenced in a study of blood T cell repertoires in COVID-19. This table comes from immunoSEQ multiplex PCR, and its TCRdb copy is limited to in-frame clones, with some not included. The sample yields 95,000 to 110,000 clones, around four fifths seen once. The sequenced material came from peripheral blood. The source of these receptors is a human donor in a cohort sampled during active COVID-19.

The chain links TRBV3-1 (or the pseudogene TRBV3-2) to TRBJ1-5; 7 bases match TRBD1. The CDR3 covers 15 residues. Per germline, CDR1 LGHDT and CDR2 YNNKEL (reference sequence). J gave up 7 bases and V 1 base, and 7 bases lay outside the gene matches. The CDR3 DNA sequence: TGTGCCAGCAGCCAAGCAAGGGGGCGCGGGCAGCCCCAGCATTTT. It translates to CASSQARGRGQPQHF.

About this clone: The same CDR3 can be traced to other DNA sequences in this sample. This chain uses TRBV3-1 (or the pseudogene TRBV3-2) with TRBJ1-3, with D possibly matching TRBD1 (5 bases). Trimming pared 0 bases from V and 4 bases from J, leaving 10 bases between. The germline V gene encodes CDR1 LGHDT and CDR2 YNNKEL (reference sequence). The CDR3 is 15 residues long. The CDR3 reads CASSQEGGSGNTIYF. The CDR3 DNA follows: TGTGCCAGCAGCCAAGAGGGGGGGTCCGGAAACACCATATATTTT.

The V gene is TRBV6-6, the J gene TRBJ2-1, with 9 bases matching TRBD2. The CDR3 totals 14 residues. Germline CDR1 reads MNHNY; CDR2 reads SVGAGI (reference sequence). Trimming removed 5 bases from V and 7 bases from J; junction bases left unmatched: 6. In DNA form, the CDR3 reads TGTGCCAGCAGTGCCTTACTAGCGGGTAATGAGCAGTTCTTC. This encodes CASSALLAGNEQFF.

In its sample, this clone was seen a few times. The rearrangement joins TRBV7-8 to TRBJ2-7, with D uncertain. Trimming cost V 4 bases and J 2 bases, with 15 bases left between them. Germline-derived CDR1 and CDR2 are SGHVS and FQNEAQ. The CDR3 has 15 residues. The CDR3 loop reads CASSYSETLTYEQYF. CDR3 coding DNA: TGTGCCAGCAGCTATTCCGAGACTCTCACCTACGAGCAGTACTTC.

This clone was observed a single time. This chain joins TRBV3-1 (or the pseudogene TRBV3-2) and TRBJ2-7; D perhaps matches TRBD2 (5 bases). Germline lookup yields CDR1 LGHDT and CDR2 YNNKEL (reference sequence). Trimming took 5 bases from V and 2 from J, leaving 16 bases between them. This CDR3 contains 15 residues. The CDR3 DNA is TGTGCCAGCAGCAACGCCGCCGGGAAACCCTACGAGCAGTACTTC. Amino acids: CASSNAAGKPYEQYF.

CDR3 region: CATSDLVTGSEQFF. CDR3 nucleotides: TGTGCCACCAGTGATTTGGTAACAGGGAGTGAGCAGTTCTTC. V is TRBV24-1 and J is TRBJ2-1; tentative D call: TRBD1 (6 bases). The length of the CDR3 is 14 residues. Germline V CDR1 and CDR2: KGHDR, SFDVKD. V lost 0 bases and J 9 bases, leaving 11 bases between the germline ends.

This clone was detected only a few times. The chain carries TRBV5-1 and TRBJ2-3; 11 bases map to TRBD2. Trimming took 5 bases from V and 3 from J; bases not matched to a gene: 11. This CDR3 has 17 amino acids. Looked up from germline, CDR1 is SGHRS and CDR2 is YFSETQ. The CDR3 region is CASSSHASGGITDTQYF. The DNA of the CDR3 is TGCGCCAGCAGTTCGCATGCTAGCGGGGGGATAACAGATACGCAGTATTTT.

The chain recombines TRBV2 with TRBJ2-7; 7 bases align to TRBD2. This CDR3 region has 12 residues. The V and J ends lost 6 bases and 5 bases, in that order; junction bases with no gene match: 4. From germline, CDR1 is SNHLY and CDR2 FYNNEI. Here the CDR3 DNA reads TGTGCCAGCAGCTCCGGGGGGAACGAGCAGTACTTC. Protein sequence: CASSSGGNEQYF.

This chain uses TRBV5-1 with TRBJ2-7; a weak D match, TRBD1 (5 bases). Germline values: CDR1 SGHRS, CDR2 YFSETQ. The V end lost 0 bases, the J end lost 6 bases, and 10 bases lay between the germline ends. This CDR3 spans 13 amino acids. DNA of the CDR3: TGCGCCAGCAGCTTGGCAGGGCAGGCCGAGCAGTACTTC. Amino acid sequence: CASSLAGQAEQYF.

V usage is TRBV14 and J usage is TRBJ2-1; maybe TRBD2 (6 bases). CDR1 SGHDN and CDR2 FVKESK come from the germline V gene. With 4 bases removed from V and 4 bases from J, the gap between germline ends came to 14 bases. The CDR3 loop spans 15 amino acids. The CDR3 sequence is CASSPLGGEYNEQFF. The CDR3 nucleotides are TGTGCCAGCAGCCCCCTGGGGGGAGAATACAATGAGCAGTTCTTC.

The gene calls are TRBV6-2 or TRBV6-3 and TRBJ2-3, with 7 bases matching TRBD2. CDR1 and CDR2 (germline): MNHEY, SVGEGT. J lost 3 bases, V lost 2 bases, and 8 bases had no gene match. The CDR3 spans 16 residues. The CDR3 DNA reads as TGTGCCAGCAGTTACGGGTGGCTAGCGGATACAGATACGCAGTATTTT. Protein product: CASSYGWLADTDTQYF.

The chain couples TRBV4-2 to TRBJ2-1; the match to TRBD2 covers 11 bases. J gave up 16 bases and V 3 bases, and 11 bases lay outside the gene matches. The germline V gene has CDR1 LGHNA and CDR2 YNFKEQ. The CDR3 contains 14 residues. CDR3 DNA: TGTGCCAGCAGCCAGAGTCCTGGGACTAGCGGCGGATTCTTC. It codes for CASSQSPGTSGGFF.

The chain employs TRBV7-3 and TRBJ2-2; 7 nucleotides agree with TRBD2. Germline lookup yields CDR1 SGHTA and CDR2 FQGTGA. V lost 5 bases, J lost 2 bases, and 5 bases stayed unmatched. The CDR3 extends over 15 amino acids. Written as DNA, the CDR3 is TGTGCCAGCAGCCGGGGACTAACTAACACCGGGGAGCTGTTTTTT. It yields the protein CASSRGLTNTGELFF.

The genes are TRBV5-1 and TRBJ1-1; D is unresolved. V lost 0 bases to trimming and J lost 8 bases, with 11 bases between them. The germline V gene has CDR1 SGHRS and CDR2 YFSETQ. The CDR3 is 13 amino acids. CDR3 DNA: TGCGCCAGCAGCTTGGTAGGAGGCCCCGAAGCTTTCTTT. Amino acid sequence: CASSLVGGPEAFF.

The rearrangement joins TRBV5-1 to TRBJ2-3; D tentatively reads TRBD1 or TRBD2 (5 bases each). The CDR3 is made up of 14 amino acids. Germline CDR1 SGHRS, CDR2 YFSETQ. V was clipped by 7 bases and J by 0 bases, with 12 bases between them. The CDR3 DNA is TGCGCCAGCTGCGTGGGGGAGAGCACAGATACGCAGTATTTT. It specifies CASCVGESTDTQYF.

With respect to this clone: The junction differs from germline at one of its ends, possibly a read error. The chain uses TRBV6-1 and TRBJ1-1; 10 bases map to TRBD1. The CDR3 consists of 13 residues. Germline V gene lookup returns CDR1 MNHNS and CDR2 SASEGT. In nucleotides, the CDR3 is TGTGCCAGCAGTGAAGGCAGGGGACAGGGGCCCCCGTTT. This codes for CASSEGRGQGPPF.

This chain uses TRBV2 with TRBJ1-2, with unresolved D. This CDR3 has 13 residues. In germline, CDR1 is SNHLY, CDR2 FYNNEI. Trimming took 3 bases from V and 4 from J, leaving 9 bases between them. The CDR3 DNA is TGTGCCAGCAGTGACAGAGGTTCCTATGGCTACACCTTC. It translates to CASSDRGSYGYTF.

This chain uses TRBV11-3 with TRBJ1-2; the D gene is possibly TRBD1 (5 bases). The CDR3 is 15 residues long. The germline V gene has CDR1 SGHNT and CDR2 YENEEA. The V end lost 5 bases, the J end lost 0 bases, and 13 bases lay between the germline ends. CDR3 sequence: CASSSDRKANYGYTF. DNA of the CDR3: TGTGCCAGCAGCAGTGACAGAAAAGCTAACTATGGCTACACCTTC.

J is TRBJ2-7 and V is TRBV7-8, with D uncertain. The V end was cut by 5 bases, the J end by 1 base, with 12 bases between. The germline CDR1 and CDR2 sequences are SGHVS and FQNEAQ. The CDR3 loop spans 14 amino acids. As DNA, the CDR3 is TGTGCCAGCAGCCCCCGGGTGGGTTCCTACGAGCAGTACTTC. This translates into CASSPRVGSYEQYF.

The rearrangement joins TRBV5-1 to TRBJ1-3; D possibly corresponds to TRBD1 (6 bases). V was cut by 5 bases and J by 0 bases, with 9 bases left in between. CDR1 and CDR2 from the germline V gene are SGHRS and YFSETQ. CDR3 size: 14 residues. The CDR3 coding sequence is TGCGCCAGCAGAGGGGGATTCTCTGGAAACACCATATATTTT. Amino acids: CASRGGFSGNTIYF.

The V and J genes are TRBV7-9 and TRBJ1-4; 12 nucleotides match TRBD1. V dropped 6 bases and J dropped 4; count of bases not matched to a gene: 9. The CDR3 spans 17 residues. Germline CDR1 SEHNR, CDR2 FQNEAQ (reference sequence). CDR3 bases: TGTGCCAGCAGGAACCTGGGACAGGGGGCTGGTAATGAAAAACTGTTTTTT. This sequence encodes CASRNLGQGAGNEKLFF.

The chain has TRBV6-1 and TRBJ1-5, with D possibly matching TRBD1 (6 bases). The germline V gene encodes CDR1 MNHNS and CDR2 SASEGT. With 1 base removed from V and 7 bases from J, the gap between germline ends came to 20 bases. The CDR3 consists of 17 residues. CDR3 loop: CASSEEAGGGLGQPQHF. The DNA of the CDR3 is TGTGCCAGCAGTGAAGAAGCGGGAGGGGGGCTAGGCCAGCCCCAGCATTTT.

V is TRBV7-9 and J is TRBJ2-2; D might be TRBD2 (6 bases). CDR1 is SEHNR, CDR2 FQNEAQ, per germline (reference sequence). V was shortened by 2 bases and J by 5 bases, with 12 bases between the two germline ends. The CDR3 has 15 amino acids. The CDR3 DNA is TGTGCCAGCAGCTTAATCGGGAGTGGGACCGGGGAGCTGTTTTTT. Amino acids: CASSLIGSGTGELFF. Filled out from reference TRBV7-9 and TRBJ2-2, the complete variable domain reads DTGVSQNPRHKITKRGQNVTFRCDPISEHNRLYWYRQTLGQGPEFLTYFQNEAQLEKSRLLSDRFSAERPKGSFSTLEIQRTEQGDSAMYLCASSLIGSGTGELFFGEGSRLTVL.

V is TRBV20-1 and J is TRBJ2-7; D unclear. Trimming pared 2 bases from V and 3 bases from J, leaving 5 bases between. Germline assignment: CDR1 DFQATT and CDR2 SNEGSKA (reference sequence). The CDR3 has 11 amino acids. CDR3 sequence reads: CSARRSYEQYF. CDR3 DNA sequence: TGCAGTGCTAGAAGGAGCTACGAGCAGTACTTC.

This clone was recorded only once. V and J are TRBV2 and TRBJ2-7; 7 bases are a match to TRBD1. The CDR3 sequence is 13 residues long. CDR1 is SNHLY, CDR2 FYNNEI, per germline. V gave up 8 bases and J gave up 0 bases; unmatched junction bases: 4. The CDR3 here is CASYGTASYEQYF. CDR3 DNA: TGTGCCAGCTACGGGACAGCCTCCTACGAGCAGTACTTC.

This CDR3 reads CASSLTGRDSSYNSPLHF. CDR3 DNA: TGTGCCAGCAGCTTGACAGGGCGCGACAGCTCCTATAATTCACCCCTCCACTTT. The chain employs TRBV7-3 and TRBJ1-6, with TRBD1 matching 7 bases. Germline CDR1 reads SGHTA; CDR2 reads FQGTGA. CDR3 length: 18 residues. V shed 3 bases, J shed 0 bases, and the junction held 8 bases outside the gene matches.